The rows below give T cell receptor beta chains drawn from one sample of a study of blood T cell repertoires in COVID-19. Profiling relied on immunoSEQ multiplex PCR, and the TCRdb table lists in-frame clones only, not all of them. The profile shows fewer than 150,000 clones, 85% of them singletons. Material for sequencing was peripheral blood. The receptor set was obtained from a human donor in a cohort sampled during active COVID-19. CDR3s include the opening cysteine and the closing phenylalanine or tryptophan. Each record gives: CDR3 protein, CDR3 DNA, V gene, clone size, D gene, J gene. A D gene is named only where the DNA matches it firmly. The listing skips clone size in some rows; elsewhere it reads once, few, many or a size class.

CDR3aa: CAITDSGQGRDGEQYF
CDR3nt: TGTGCCATCACCGATTCAGGACAGGGTAGGGATGGCGAGCAGTACTTC
v_gene: TRBV10-3
abundance: once
d_gene: TRBD1
j_gene: TRBJ2-7

CDR3aa: CASSGGSVNTEAFF
CDR3nt: TGCGCCAGCAGCGGGGGCAGTGTGAACACTGAAGCTTTCTTT
v_gene: TRBV5-1
abundance: -
d_gene: -
j_gene: TRBJ1-1

CDR3aa: CASSQGTGVPLTDTQYF
CDR3nt: TGTGCCAGCAGCCAAGGTACAGGGGTTCCGCTCACAGATACGCAGTATTTT
v_gene: TRBV4-2
abundance: once
d_gene: TRBD1
j_gene: TRBJ2-3

CDR3aa: CATKGTPNMNTEAFF
CDR3nt: TGTGCCACTAAAGGGACACCGAACATGAACACTGAAGCTTTCTTT
v_gene: TRBV10-3
abundance: -
d_gene: -
j_gene: TRBJ1-1

CDR3aa: CASHPPQGGQPQHF
CDR3nt: TGTGCCAGTCACCCGCCCCAGGGAGGTCAGCCCCAGCATTTT
v_gene: TRBV19
abundance: -
d_gene: -
j_gene: TRBJ1-5

CDR3aa: CASSLSGARWTPLHF
CDR3nt: TGTGCCAGCAGTTTATCAGGGGCCCGATGGACACCCCTCCACTTT
v_gene: TRBV28
abundance: few
d_gene: -
j_gene: TRBJ1-6

CDR3aa: CASRTLDPGNTIYF
CDR3nt: TGTGCCAGCAGAACCTTAGATCCTGGAAACACCATATATTTT
v_gene: TRBV6-5
abundance: few
d_gene: -
j_gene: TRBJ1-3

CDR3aa: CASSRGRPGEKLFF
CDR3nt: TGTGCCAGCAGTCGCGGGAGACCGGGGGAAAAACTGTTTTTT
v_gene: TRBV6-5
abundance: -
d_gene: -
j_gene: TRBJ1-4

CDR3aa: CASSLLAYEQYF
CDR3nt: TGTGCCAGCAGCCTCCTAGCCTACGAGCAGTACTTC
v_gene: TRBV7-2
abundance: once
d_gene: -
j_gene: TRBJ2-7

CDR3aa: CASSFQGNRPQHF
CDR3nt: TGTGCCAGCAGTTTCCAGGGGAACAGGCCCCAGCATTTT
v_gene: TRBV27
abundance: -
d_gene: -
j_gene: TRBJ1-5

CDR3aa: CASSWASGAEQFF
CDR3nt: TGTGCCAGCAGTTGGGCTAGCGGGGCTGAGCAGTTCTTC
v_gene: TRBV6-6
abundance: -
d_gene: TRBD2
j_gene: TRBJ2-1

CDR3aa: CASSGAGTNTGELFF
CDR3nt: TGCGCCAGCAGTGGGGCCGGTACGAACACCGGGGAGCTGTTTTTT
v_gene: TRBV10-2
abundance: -
d_gene: -
j_gene: TRBJ2-2

CDR3aa: CASSQEGVSNQPQHF
CDR3nt: TGCGCCAGCAGTCAAGAAGGGGTTAGCAATCAGCCCCAGCATTTT
v_gene: TRBV4-1
abundance: -
d_gene: -
j_gene: TRBJ1-5

CDR3aa: CASSLIYDRDGYTF
CDR3nt: TGTGCCAGCAGCTTAATCTACGACAGGGATGGCTACACCTTC
v_gene: TRBV7-9
abundance: -
d_gene: TRBD1
j_gene: TRBJ1-2

CDR3aa: CASSLSTAQETQYF
CDR3nt: TGCGCCAGCAGCTTGTCGACAGCCCAAGAGACCCAGTACTTC
v_gene: TRBV5-1
abundance: -
d_gene: -
j_gene: TRBJ2-5